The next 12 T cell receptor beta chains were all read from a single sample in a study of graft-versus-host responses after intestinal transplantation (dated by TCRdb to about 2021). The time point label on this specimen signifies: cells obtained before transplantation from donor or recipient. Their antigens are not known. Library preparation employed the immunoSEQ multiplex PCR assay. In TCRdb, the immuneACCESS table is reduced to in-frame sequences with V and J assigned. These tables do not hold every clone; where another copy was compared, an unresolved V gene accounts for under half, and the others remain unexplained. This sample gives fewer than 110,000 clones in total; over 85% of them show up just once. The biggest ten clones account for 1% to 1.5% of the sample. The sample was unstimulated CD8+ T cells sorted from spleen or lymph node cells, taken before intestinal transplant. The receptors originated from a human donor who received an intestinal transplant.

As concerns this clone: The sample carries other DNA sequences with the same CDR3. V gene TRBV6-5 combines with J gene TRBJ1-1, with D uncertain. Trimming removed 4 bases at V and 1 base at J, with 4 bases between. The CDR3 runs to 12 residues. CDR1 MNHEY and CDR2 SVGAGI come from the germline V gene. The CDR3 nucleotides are TGTGCCAGCAGTTCTGGGAACACTGAAGCTTTCTTT. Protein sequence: CASSSGNTEAFF.

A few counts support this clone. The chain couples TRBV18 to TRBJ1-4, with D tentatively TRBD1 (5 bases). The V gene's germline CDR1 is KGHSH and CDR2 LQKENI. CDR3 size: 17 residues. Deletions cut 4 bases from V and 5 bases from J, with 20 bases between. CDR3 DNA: TGTGCCAGCTCACTCCTAGGGGCGCAAACGGGGAATGAAAAACTGTTTTTT. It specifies CASSLLGAQTGNEKLFF.

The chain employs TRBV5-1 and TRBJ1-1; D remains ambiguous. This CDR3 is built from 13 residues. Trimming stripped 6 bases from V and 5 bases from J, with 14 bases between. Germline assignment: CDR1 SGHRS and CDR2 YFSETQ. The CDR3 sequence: CASIFEGGTEAFF. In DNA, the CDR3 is TGCGCCAGCATATTCGAGGGTGGAACTGAAGCTTTCTTT. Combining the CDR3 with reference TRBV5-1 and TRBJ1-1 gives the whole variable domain KAGVTQTPRYLIKTRGQQVTLSCSPISGHRSVSWYQQTPGQGLQFLFEYFSETQRNKGNFPGRFSGRQFSNSRSEMNVSTLELGDSALYLCASIFEGGTEAFFGQGTRLTVV.

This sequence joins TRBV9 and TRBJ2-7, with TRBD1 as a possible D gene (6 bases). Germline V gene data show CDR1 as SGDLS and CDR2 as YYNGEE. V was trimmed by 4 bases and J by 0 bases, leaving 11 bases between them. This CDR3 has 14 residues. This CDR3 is CASSPGTISYEQYF. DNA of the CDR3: TGTGCCAGCAGCCCTGGGACAATCTCCTACGAGCAGTACTTC.

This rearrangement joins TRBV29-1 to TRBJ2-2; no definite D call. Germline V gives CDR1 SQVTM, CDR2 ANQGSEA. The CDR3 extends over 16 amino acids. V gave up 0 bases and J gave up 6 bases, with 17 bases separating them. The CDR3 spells CSVEDRVRTPAGELFF. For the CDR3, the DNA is TGCAGCGTTGAAGATCGGGTCAGGACCCCCGCCGGGGAGCTGTTTTTT.

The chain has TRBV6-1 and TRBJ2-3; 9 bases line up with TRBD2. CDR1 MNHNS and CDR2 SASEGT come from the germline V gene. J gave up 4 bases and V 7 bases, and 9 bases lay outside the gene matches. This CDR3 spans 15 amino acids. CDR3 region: CASKRVAGVSDTQYF. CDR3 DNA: TGTGCCAGCAAGAGGGTAGCGGGGGTATCAGATACGCAGTATTTT.

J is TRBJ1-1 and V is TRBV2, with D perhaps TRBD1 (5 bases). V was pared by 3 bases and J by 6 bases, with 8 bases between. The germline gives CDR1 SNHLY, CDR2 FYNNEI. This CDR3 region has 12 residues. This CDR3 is CASSDRGAEAFF. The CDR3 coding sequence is TGTGCCAGCAGTGATAGAGGGGCTGAAGCTTTCTTT.

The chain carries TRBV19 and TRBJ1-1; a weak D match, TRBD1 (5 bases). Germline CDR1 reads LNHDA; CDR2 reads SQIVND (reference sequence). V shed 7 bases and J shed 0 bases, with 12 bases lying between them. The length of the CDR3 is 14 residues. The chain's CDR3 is CASNSGRMNTEAFF. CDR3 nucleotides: TGTGCCAGTAACTCGGGACGGATGAACACTGAAGCTTTCTTT.

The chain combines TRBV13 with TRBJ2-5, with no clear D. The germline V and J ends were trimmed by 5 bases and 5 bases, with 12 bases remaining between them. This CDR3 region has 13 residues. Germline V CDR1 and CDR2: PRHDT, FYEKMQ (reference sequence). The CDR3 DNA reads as TGTGCCAGCAGCACCTACATCAAGGAGACCCAGTACTTC. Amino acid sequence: CASSTYIKETQYF.

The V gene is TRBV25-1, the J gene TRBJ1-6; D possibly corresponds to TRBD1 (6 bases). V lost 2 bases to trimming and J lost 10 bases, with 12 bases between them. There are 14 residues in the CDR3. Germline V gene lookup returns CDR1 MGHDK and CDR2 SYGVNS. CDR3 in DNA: TGTGCCAGCAGTGAAAAGGGGGTAGGATCACCCCTCCACTTT. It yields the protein CASSEKGVGSPLHF.

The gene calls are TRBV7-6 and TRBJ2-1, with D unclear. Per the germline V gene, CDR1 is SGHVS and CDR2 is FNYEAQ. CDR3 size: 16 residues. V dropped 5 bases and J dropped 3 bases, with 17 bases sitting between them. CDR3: CASSPGVAARYNEQFF. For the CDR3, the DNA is TGTGCCAGCAGCCCTGGGGTGGCAGCTCGCTACAATGAGCAGTTCTTC.

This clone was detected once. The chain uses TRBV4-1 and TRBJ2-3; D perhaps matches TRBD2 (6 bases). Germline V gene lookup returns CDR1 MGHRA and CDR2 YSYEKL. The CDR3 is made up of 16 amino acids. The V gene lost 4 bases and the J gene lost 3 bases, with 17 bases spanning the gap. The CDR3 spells CASSLRAGIATDTQYF. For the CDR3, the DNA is TGCGCCAGCAGCCTCCGGGCGGGGATCGCTACAGATACGCAGTATTTT.